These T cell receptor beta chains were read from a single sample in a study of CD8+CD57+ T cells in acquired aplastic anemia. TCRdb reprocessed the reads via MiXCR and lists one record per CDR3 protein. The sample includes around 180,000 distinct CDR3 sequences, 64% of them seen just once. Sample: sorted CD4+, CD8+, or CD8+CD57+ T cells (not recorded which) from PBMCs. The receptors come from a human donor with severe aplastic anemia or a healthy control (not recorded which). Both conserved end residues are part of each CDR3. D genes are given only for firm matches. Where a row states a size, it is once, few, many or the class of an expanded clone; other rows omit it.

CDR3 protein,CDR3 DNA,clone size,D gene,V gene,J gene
CSVVGAGIYEQYF,TGCAGCGTTGTAGGAGCGGGGATTTACGAGCAGTACTTC,NA,TRBD2,TRBV29-1,TRBJ2-7
CASRLAGEQYF,TGTGCCAGCAGGTTAGCGGGGGAGCAGTACTTC,few,TRBD2,TRBV6-5,TRBJ2-7
CASSLGQGEGRVF,TGTGCCAGCAGCTTAGGCCAGGGGGAAGGCCGGGTTTTC,NA,TRBD1,TRBV7-8,TRBJ2-5
CSAGPTTYNEQFF,TGCAGCGCCGGACCGACGACGTACAATGAGCAGTTCTTC,NA,NA,TRBV29-1,TRBJ2-1
CATVTGGGADTQYF,TGTGCCACCGTTACAGGGGGCGGCGCAGATACGCAGTATTTT,few,TRBD1,TRBV2,TRBJ2-3
CASSQGLAGPNTGELFF,TGTGCCAGCAGCCAAGGACTAGCGGGACCGAACACCGGGGAGCTGTTTTTT,once,TRBD2,TRBV7-6,TRBJ2-2
CASSLVSGAEQYF,TGTGCCAGCAGCTTAGTTTCGGGGGCCGAGCAGTACTTC,few,NA,TRBV7-9,TRBJ2-7
CASTPLGTGIEQFF,TGTGCCAGCACCCCCCTCGGGACAGGGATTGAGCAGTTCTTC,few,TRBD1,TRBV7-8,TRBJ2-1
CASSLGGLDQPQHF,TGCGCCAGCAGCTTGGGAGGGTTGGATCAGCCCCAGCATTTT,NA,NA,TRBV5-1,TRBJ1-5
CATSDSGQDFDGYTF,TGTGCCACCAGTGATTCGGGACAGGACTTTGACGGCTACACCTTC,few,TRBD1,TRBV24-1,TRBJ1-2
CASSLNPGQETQYF,TGTGCCAGCAGCCTAAATCCAGGCCAAGAGACCCAGTACTTC,few,NA,TRBV7-2,TRBJ2-5
CASGGLSIVGYTF,TGTGCCAGCGGTGGGCTGTCCATCGTGGGCTACACCTTC,NA,NA,TRBV2,TRBJ1-2
CASSTIRGVETQYF,TGTGCCAGCAGCACCATAAGGGGAGTGGAGACCCAGTACTTC,NA,NA,TRBV7-3,TRBJ2-5
CSASAHIGRARDEQFF,TGCAGTGCTAGTGCCCATATCGGGAGGGCCAGGGATGAGCAGTTCTTC,NA,TRBD2,TRBV20-1,TRBJ2-1
CATSEGGPQETQYF,TGTGCCACCAGTGAGGGCGGCCCACAAGAGACCCAGTACTTC,NA,NA,TRBV24-1,TRBJ2-5
CASRGGSWGIYNEQFF,TGCGCCAGCAGGGGAGGGAGTTGGGGTATATACAATGAGCAGTTCTTC,few,TRBD2,TRBV5-1,TRBJ2-1
CASSAPGTEETQYF,TGCGCCAGCAGCGCACCCGGGACAGAAGAGACCCAGTACTTC,few,TRBD1,TRBV5-1,TRBJ2-5
CASSQDIGGTYEQYF,TGTGCCAGCAGCCAAGATATCGGGGGGACCTACGAGCAGTACTTC,many,TRBD2,TRBV4-2,TRBJ2-7
CAIMGDSAYEQYF,TGTGCCATCATGGGGGACAGTGCCTACGAGCAGTACTTC,few,TRBD1,TRBV10-3,TRBJ2-7
CASSLFNRGTEAFF,TGTGCCAGCAGCTTATTTAATAGGGGGACTGAAGCTTTCTTT,NA,NA,TRBV11-2,TRBJ1-1
CAIQGRDGNTIYF,TGTGCCATACAGGGCAGGGACGGAAACACCATATATTTT,NA,NA,TRBV2,TRBJ1-3